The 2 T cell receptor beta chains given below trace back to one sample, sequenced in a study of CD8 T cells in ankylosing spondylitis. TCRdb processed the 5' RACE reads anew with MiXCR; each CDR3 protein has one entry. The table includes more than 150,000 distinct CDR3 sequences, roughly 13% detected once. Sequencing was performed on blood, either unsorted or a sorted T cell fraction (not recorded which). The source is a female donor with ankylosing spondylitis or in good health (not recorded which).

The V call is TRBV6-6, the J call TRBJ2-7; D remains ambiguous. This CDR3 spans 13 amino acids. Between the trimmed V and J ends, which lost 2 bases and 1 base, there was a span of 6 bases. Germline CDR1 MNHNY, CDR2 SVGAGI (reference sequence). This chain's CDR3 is CASSYVGSYEQYF. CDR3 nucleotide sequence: TGTGCCAGCAGTTACGTCGGGTCCTACGAGCAGTACTTC.

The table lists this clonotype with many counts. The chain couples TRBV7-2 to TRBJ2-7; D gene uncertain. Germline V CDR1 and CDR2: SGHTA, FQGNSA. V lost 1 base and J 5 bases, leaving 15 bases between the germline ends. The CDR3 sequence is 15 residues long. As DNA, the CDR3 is TGTGCCAGCAGCTTAGGCGCCCCGACGAGGCACGAGCAGTACTTC. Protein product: CASSLGAPTRHEQYF.